The rows below give T cell receptor beta chains drawn from one sample of a study of blood T cell repertoires in COVID-19. Repertoires were generated with immunoSEQ multiplex PCR, while TCRdb's copy carries only in-frame clones and drops some. Of approximately 97,000 clones in the sample, approximately 92% were seen once. The sample was peripheral blood. The source is a woman in her forties or fifties with COVID-19, enrolled during active disease. CDR3s include the opening cysteine and the closing phenylalanine or tryptophan. Fields, in order: J gene, D gene, V gene, clone size, CDR3 length, CDR3 DNA, CDR3 protein. D genes are given only for firm matches. Not all rows give a size; the values are once, few, many and, for expanded clones, a class.

j_gene: TRBJ2-1
d_gene: TRBD2
v_gene: TRBV10-3
abundance: .
len: 15
CDR3nt: TGTGCCATCAGTTCAGCGGGGGGGTCCTACAATGAGCAGTTCTTC
CDR3aa: CAISSAGGSYNEQFF

j_gene: TRBJ1-1
d_gene: .
v_gene: TRBV5-1
abundance: .
len: 14
CDR3nt: TGCGCCAGCAGCTCAACTGGTATGAACACTGAAGCTTTCTTT
CDR3aa: CASSSTGMNTEAFF

j_gene: TRBJ2-5
d_gene: .
v_gene: TRBV19
abundance: .
len: 18
CDR3nt: TGTGCCAGTAGTATATCCCCCCCAGGACTCAAAAATGTGGAGACCCAGTACTTC
CDR3aa: CASSISPPGLKNVETQYF

j_gene: TRBJ1-2
d_gene: TRBD1
v_gene: TRBV25-1
abundance: .
len: 15
CDR3nt: TGTGCCAGCAGTGGGGCGACAGGGGGCTTCTATGGCTACACCTTC
CDR3aa: CASSGATGGFYGYTF

j_gene: TRBJ1-4
d_gene: TRBD1
v_gene: TRBV9
abundance: .
len: 14
CDR3nt: TGTGCCAGCAGCCGAGACAGGGGAGAGGAAAAACTGTTTTTT
CDR3aa: CASSRDRGEEKLFF

j_gene: TRBJ2-5
d_gene: TRBD1
v_gene: TRBV5-5
abundance: .
len: 14
CDR3nt: TGTGCCAGCAGCCCCGGACAGGGGTCTGAGACCCAGTACTTC
CDR3aa: CASSPGQGSETQYF

j_gene: TRBJ1-1
d_gene: TRBD1
v_gene: TRBV6-5
abundance: .
len: 14
CDR3nt: TGTGCCAGCAGCGGGACAGGGATGTACACTGAAGCTTTCTTT
CDR3aa: CASSGTGMYTEAFF

j_gene: TRBJ2-5
d_gene: .
v_gene: TRBV5-6
abundance: .
len: 13
CDR3nt: TGTGCCAGCAGCCTTGGGACAACGGGAACCCAGTACTTC
CDR3aa: CASSLGTTGTQYF

j_gene: TRBJ1-5
d_gene: TRBD1
v_gene: TRBV19
abundance: .
len: 16
CDR3nt: TGTGCCAGTAGTATACTCGGGCCAGGGGGAAATCAGCCCCAGCATTTT
CDR3aa: CASSILGPGGNQPQHF

j_gene: TRBJ1-1
d_gene: .
v_gene: TRBV10-1
abundance: once
len: 12
CDR3nt: TGCGCCAGCAGTGGAGGAAACACTGAAGCTTTCTTT
CDR3aa: CASSGGNTEAFF

j_gene: TRBJ1-2
d_gene: .
v_gene: TRBV7-2
abundance: .
len: 13
CDR3nt: TGTGCCAGCAGCTTAGTGGGGGGAGGAGGCTACACCTTC
CDR3aa: CASSLVGGGGYTF

j_gene: TRBJ1-4
d_gene: TRBD1
v_gene: TRBV7-6
abundance: .
len: 15
CDR3nt: TGTGCCAGCAGCCAGCGACAGGGGATTAGCGAAAAACTGTTTTTT
CDR3aa: CASSQRQGISEKLFF

j_gene: TRBJ2-3
d_gene: .
v_gene: TRBV2
abundance: .
len: 15
CDR3nt: TGTGCCAGCAGTGATCCGGGGGGCGCGGGAGATACGCAGTATTTT
CDR3aa: CASSDPGGAGDTQYF

j_gene: TRBJ2-4
d_gene: .
v_gene: TRBV10-3
abundance: once
len: 13
CDR3nt: TGTGCCATCAGTGTGGGGCCAGGTGACATTCAGTACTTC
CDR3aa: CAISVGPGDIQYF

j_gene: TRBJ2-1
d_gene: TRBD2
v_gene: TRBV19
abundance: .
len: 14
CDR3nt: TGTGCCAGTAGTTTAGCGGGGGGGCCCAATGAGCAGTTCTTC
CDR3aa: CASSLAGGPNEQFF

j_gene: TRBJ1-2
d_gene: .
v_gene: TRBV12-5
abundance: .
len: 11
CDR3nt: TGTGCTAGTGCAGGGGTCGGTGGCTACACCTTC
CDR3aa: CASAGVGGYTF

j_gene: TRBJ1-2
d_gene: .
v_gene: TRBV19
abundance: .
len: 15
CDR3nt: TGTGCCAGTACGGTTGCCTCGGGGGGCGCGAATGGCTACACCTTC
CDR3aa: CASTVASGGANGYTF

j_gene: TRBJ1-1
d_gene: .
v_gene: TRBV4-1
abundance: .
len: 17
CDR3nt: TGCGCCAGCAGCCAACAGGGTCAGCCGATACCGAACACTGAAGCTTTCTTT
CDR3aa: CASSQQGQPIPNTEAFF

j_gene: TRBJ1-2
d_gene: .
v_gene: TRBV2
abundance: .
len: 14
CDR3nt: TGTGCCAGCAGTGCTGGGAGTACAGACTATGGCTACACCTTC
CDR3aa: CASSAGSTDYGYTF